Here is one T cell receptor (beta chain) with its context. The sample contains more than one DNA sequence encoding this CDR3. In Seattle, patients joined the study during active infection and were tracked longitudinally. The data originate from a study of blood T cell repertoires in COVID-19. About the study: Sites in the United States, Italy and Spain provided acute and convalescent COVID-19 samples. Sources were T cells, B-cell-depleted T cells, or PBMCs; the material itself was cDNA or gDNA.

As handled by the study authors: Reference gene primer amplification in the assay estimated nucleated cell counts. Measured with immunoSEQ multiplex PCR; TCRdb has only the in-frame clones, and not every one. V and J calls and clone size are given by that table; D and trimming were obtained from the DNA. The sample includes around 270,000 clones, more than 85% of them seen just once. The CDR3 consists of 13 residues. Germline values: CDR1 KGHSH, CDR2 LQKENI. Trimming shortened V by 3 bases and J by 1 base, and 6 bases separated the two germline ends. The sequenced sample consisted of peripheral blood. The J gene is TRBJ1-1, the V gene TRBV18; the D is unclear. The receptor's source is a person aged 18 to 35 with COVID-19, enrolled during active disease. CDR3 sequence reads: CASSPQANTEAFF. Written as DNA, the CDR3 is TGTGCCAGCTCACCCCAGGCGAACACTGAAGCTTTCTTT.